The present TCR beta chain was sequenced within a study of cytomegalovirus exposure and HLA in healthy donors. Study-wide results and caveats: For most TCR sequences rarity was the rule, although some public TCRs occurred in many donors. A subsequent analysis found that TCR clusters from the first cohort also tended to co-occur in the 120 validation repertoires, with about 94% of cluster scores above 0. Listed as cytomegalovirus-associated were 164 TCR beta chains. Cytomegalovirus status, reportedly, was diagnosed with high specificity and sensitivity by the classifier.

The germline gives CDR1 SNHLY, CDR2 FYNNEI. The CDR3 extends over 16 amino acids. Germline trimming cut 6 bases from V and 1 base from J; bases unmatched to any gene: 6. Some clones are missing from TCRdb's copy, which holds only in-frame ones; the method was immunoSEQ multiplex PCR. The sample carries 130,000 or so clones, 70% to 90% recorded once. Of note for this clone: Its cognate antigen is unknown.

The chain joins TRBV2 to TRBJ1-3; 10 bases align to TRBD1. The TCR originated in a woman between 18 and 30 years old in good health and CMV-seronegative. Material: PBMCs. CDR3 sequence (DNA): TGTGCCAGCAGACCGGGACAGGGGAAATCTGGAAACACCATATATTTT. Its translation is CASRPGQGKSGNTIYF.